The source of this T cell receptor beta chain is a study of blood T cell repertoires in COVID-19. Authors' methods: Amplification from reference gene primers served as the basis for estimated nucleated cell counts. Method: immunoSEQ multiplex PCR; TCRdb's copy keeps in-frame clones and lacks some. Clone size and the V and J calls come from that table; the DNA yielded D and trimming. This sample carries 200,000 to 250,000 clones, roughly 88% of them seen once, and the ten largest clones take more than 3.5%. The junction had 2 bases not matched to a gene; V was cut back by 1 base and J by 10 bases. Germline V gives CDR1 MNHEY, CDR2 SVGEGT. The CDR3 spans 12 residues. The age range of participants was roughly 18 to 90 years, with residence in about 25 US areas.

What was sequenced was PBMCs or T cells enriched from blood (not recorded which). The chain links TRBV6-2 or TRBV6-3 to TRBJ1-1; 8 bases line up with TRBD1. The TCR sequence derives from a woman aged 35 to 49 with acute COVID-19. CDR3 loop: CASSYWTGLAFF. The CDR3 nucleotides are TGTGCCAGCAGTTACTGGACAGGGTTAGCTTTCTTT.